The sequence of this T cell receptor beta chain was determined in a study of neoadjuvant anti-PD-1 for oral cavity cancer. Measured with immunoSEQ multiplex PCR; TCRdb has only the in-frame clones, and not every one. The sample comprises some 15,000 clones, around three quarters of which are singletons, and 2.9% rests with the top ten. The CDR3 spans 13 residues. Trimming removed 6 bases from V and 4 bases from J, with 13 bases in between. The germline CDR1 and CDR2 sequences are LNHDA and SQIVND (reference sequence). This clone was counted once. Source: PBMCs, taken before nivolumab (anti-PD-1) treatment. The V gene is TRBV19, the J gene TRBJ2-7; no clear D. This TCR was recovered from a person aged 35 to 85 with oral cavity squamous cell carcinoma. Written as DNA, the CDR3 is TGTGCCAGTAGGACCCCGGGCCAATACGAGCAGTACTTC. It codes for CASRTPGQYEQYF.